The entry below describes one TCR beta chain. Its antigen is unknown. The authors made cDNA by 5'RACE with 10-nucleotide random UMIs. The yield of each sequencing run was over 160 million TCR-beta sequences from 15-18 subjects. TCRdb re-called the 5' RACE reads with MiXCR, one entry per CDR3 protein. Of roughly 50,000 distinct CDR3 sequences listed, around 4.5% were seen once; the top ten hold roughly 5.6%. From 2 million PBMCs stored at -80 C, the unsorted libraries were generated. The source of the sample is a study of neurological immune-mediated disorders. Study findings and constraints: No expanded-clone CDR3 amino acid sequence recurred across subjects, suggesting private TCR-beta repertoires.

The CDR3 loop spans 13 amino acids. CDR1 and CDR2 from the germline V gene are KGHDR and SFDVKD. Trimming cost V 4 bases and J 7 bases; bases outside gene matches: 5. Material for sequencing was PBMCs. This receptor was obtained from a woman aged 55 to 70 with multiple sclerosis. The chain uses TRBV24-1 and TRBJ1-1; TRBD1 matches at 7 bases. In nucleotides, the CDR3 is TGTGCCACCAGTGACTCGGGACAGATTGAAGCTTTCTTT. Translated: CATSDSGQIEAFF.